A single sample is the source of the 3 T cell receptor beta chains below, sequenced in a study of beta chain features in type 1 diabetes. Expressed TCRB transcripts got sequenced, as all isolated RNA was reverse transcribed. Measured with immunoSEQ multiplex PCR; TCRdb has only the in-frame clones, and not every one. The sample consists of about 110,000 clones, around 40% of them appearing once. Sequencing used stem cell memory CD4+ T cells from blood. The receptors were sampled from a woman aged 18-29 years in good health.

This clone occurred a few times. The J gene is TRBJ1-1, the V gene TRBV11-1, with a tentative D call TRBD1 (6 bases). CDR3 length: 15 amino acids. Germline CDR1 reads SGHAT; CDR2 reads FQDESV (reference sequence). V gave up 5 bases and J gave up 5 bases, with 18 bases separating them. CDR3 in amino acids: CASSPTGILQTEAFF. The CDR3 bases are TGTGCCAGCAGCCCCACAGGGATTTTACAAACTGAAGCTTTCTTT.

This clone was found a few times. This chain links TRBV7-3 with TRBJ2-1; maybe TRBD2 (6 bases). There are 13 residues in the CDR3. Trimming removed 3 bases from V and 4 bases from J, with 7 bases in between. Germline CDR1 and CDR2: SGHTA and FQGTGA. The CDR3 here is CASSFREYNEQFF. The CDR3, as DNA: TGTGCCAGCAGCTTCCGGGAGTACAATGAGCAGTTCTTC.

Note on this clone: At one boundary the junction diverges from the germline segment, which might be a read error. The chain combines TRBV7-2 with TRBJ2-7, with 11 bases that match TRBD2. Germline V gene sequence: CDR1 SGHTA, CDR2 FQGNSA. There are 15 residues in the CDR3. CDR3 in DNA: TGCGCCAGCAGCAACGAGACTAGCGGGGCCTACGAGCAGTACTTC. It is translated as CASSNETSGAYEQYF.